The 20 T cell receptor beta chains below come from one sample, sequenced in a study of blood T cells in healthy people across ages. Using a J-beta primer mix together with a sample-barcoded 5' primer, a second PCR was run for roughly 7 to 11 cycles. TCRdb redid the calling of the 5' RACE reads with MiXCR, one entry per CDR3 protein. The sample lists 350,000 to 450,000 distinct CDR3 sequences; about half were seen once. The source material was blood. The receptors shown here come from a man aged 55 to 70 in good health.

The genes are TRBV6-6 and TRBJ1-4; weak D call: TRBD1 (5 bases). Trimming took off 2 bases at V and 6 bases at J, with 16 bases between the two ends. Germline V gives CDR1 MNHNY, CDR2 SVGAGI (reference sequence). The CDR3 runs to 16 residues. CDR3 in DNA: TGTGCCAGCAGTTACGGGCAGGGATCGATAGATGAAAAACTGTTTTTT. Translating gives CASSYGQGSIDEKLFF.

V and J are TRBV13 and TRBJ1-1; TRBD1 is a possible D gene (6 bases). Germline-derived CDR1 and CDR2 are PRHDT and FYEKMQ (reference sequence). V was shortened by 2 bases and J by 8 bases, with 15 bases between the two germline ends. The CDR3 runs 14 residues. The CDR3 protein is CASSLKGVYKEAFF. In DNA form, the CDR3 reads TGTGCCAGCAGCTTAAAGGGGGTCTATAAGGAAGCTTTCTTT. Complete variable domain (other parts from reference TRBV13 and TRBJ1-1): AAGVIQSPRHLIKEKRETATLKCYPIPRHDTVYWYQQGPGQDPQFLISFYEKMQSDKGSIPDRFSAQQFSDYHSELNMSSLELGDSALYFCASSLKGVYKEAFFGQGTRLTVV.

The DNA for the CDR3 is TGCGCCAGCAGCCAAGATCGAGCAGCAGCAGATACGCAGTATTTT. It is translated as CASSQDRAAADTQYF. The genes are TRBV4-3 and TRBJ2-3, with D hard to call. Germline values: CDR1 LGHNA, CDR2 YSLEER. The CDR3 contains 15 residues. The V end was cut by 0 bases, the J end by 4 bases, with 11 bases between.

This chain joins TRBV7-6 and TRBJ2-7; 13 nucleotides match TRBD2. V shed 4 bases, J shed 4 bases, and the junction held 4 bases outside the gene matches. Germline CDR1 is SGHVS and CDR2 is FNYEAQ. The CDR3 is made up of 15 amino acids. The CDR3 here is CASSSTSGRQYEQYF. The CDR3 DNA sequence: TGTGCCAGCAGCTCGACTAGCGGGAGGCAGTACGAGCAGTACTTC. The entire variable domain, with the rest obtained from reference TRBV7-6 and TRBJ2-7, is as follows: GAGVSQSPRYKVTKRGQDVALRCDPISGHVSLYWYRQALGQGPEFLTYFNYEAQQDKSGLPNDRFSAERPEGSISTLTIQRTEQRDSAMYRCASSSTSGRQYEQYFGPGTRLTVT.

Only a few counts were recorded for this clonotype. This sequence joins TRBV29-1 and TRBJ2-1, with D maybe TRBD1 (6 bases). Looked up from germline, CDR1 is SQVTM and CDR2 is ANQGSEA. This CDR3 spans 13 amino acids. V lost 4 bases and J lost 7, with 14 bases in between. The DNA for the CDR3 is TGCAGCGTTGCAAATAGCCAGGGGAATGAGCAGTTCTTC. Amino acids: CSVANSQGNEQFF.

The chain links TRBV7-2 to TRBJ2-7, with 11 bases aligning to TRBD2. V dropped 6 bases and J dropped 0; count of bases not matched to a gene: 7. Germline V gene lookup returns CDR1 SGHTA and CDR2 FQGNSA. CDR3 length: 16 residues. The CDR3 nucleotides read TGTGCCAGCAGTACCTCCACTAGCGGGAGCTCCTACGAGCAGTACTTC. Residues: CASSTSTSGSSYEQYF.

The chain links TRBV6-2 or TRBV6-3 to TRBJ2-5, with 15 positions matching TRBD2. The J segment lost 5 bases and the V segment lost 5 bases, leaving 12 bases of the junction unmatched. The V gene's germline CDR1 is MNHEY and CDR2 SVGEGT. This CDR3 has 18 residues. In nucleotides, the CDR3 is TGTGCCAGCAGTAAAATACCGGGACTAGCGGGAGGCCGGGAGACCCAGTACTTC. The encoded protein is CASSKIPGLAGGRETQYF.

The chain combines TRBV20-1 with TRBJ2-1; tentatively, D is TRBD1 or TRBD2 (5 bases each). V was cut by 5 bases and J by 0 bases, with 14 bases left in between. The CDR3 length is 15 residues. CDR1 and CDR2 (germline): DFQATT, SNEGSKA (reference sequence). CDR3 bases: TGCAGTGCTCAGGGACGGACCAGCTCCTACAATGAGCAGTTCTTC. This codes for CSAQGRTSSYNEQFF.

J is TRBJ2-1 and V is TRBV5-1; 13 bases map to TRBD2. Germline V lookup: CDR1 SGHRS, CDR2 YFSETQ. V gave up 4 bases and J gave up 4 bases; unmatched junction bases: 5. The CDR3 has 16 residues. This chain's CDR3 is CASSQQTSGRYNEQFF. The CDR3 nucleotides read TGCGCCAGCAGCCAACAGACTAGCGGGAGGTACAATGAGCAGTTCTTC.

This clonotype was seen only a few times. The chain couples TRBV29-1 to TRBJ2-5; D gene unclear. The DNA end lines up better with TRBJ2-7; the J call may be wrong. The CDR3 covers 12 residues. Per the germline V gene, CDR1 is SQVTM and CDR2 is ANQGSEA. The CDR3 DNA reads TGCAGCGCCAACTTGGGAACCTACGAGCAGTACTTC. Protein: CSANLGTYEQYF.

This clonotype appeared a few times. The chain couples TRBV29-1 to TRBJ1-2, with TRBD1 matching 9 bases. Trimming removed 4 bases from V and 8 bases from J; junction bases left unmatched: 8. Germline CDR1 is SQVTM and CDR2 is ANQGSEA. CDR3 length equals 13 residues. The CDR3 sequence is CSVVTGQGRGYTF. Written as DNA, the CDR3 is TGCAGCGTTGTTACGGGACAGGGCCGAGGCTACACCTTC. Drawing the rest from reference TRBV29-1 and TRBJ1-2, the complete variable domain is SAVISQKPSRDICQRGTSLTIQCQVDSQVTMMFWYRQQPGQSLTLIATANQGSEATYESGFVIDKFPISRPNLTFSTLTVSNMSPEDSSIYLCSVVTGQGRGYTFGSGTRLTVV.

The rearrangement joins TRBV6-1 to TRBJ1-2; D call uncertain. The V and J ends lost 11 bases and 1 base respectively, with 20 bases between them. The V gene's germline CDR1 is MNHNS and CDR2 SASEGT. The length of the CDR3 is 15 residues. The CDR3 sequence: CAGTSFGRINYGYTF. DNA for the CDR3: TGTGCCGGAACATCCTTCGGCAGAATTAACTATGGCTACACCTTC.

The gene calls are TRBV5-8 and TRBJ2-7; 11 bases agree with TRBD2. The end of the DNA fits TRBJ2-5 better, so the J call may be wrong. This CDR3 is built from 14 residues. Per germline, CDR1 SGHTS and CDR2 YDEGEE. In DNA form, the CDR3 reads TGTGCCAGCCATGGGGGACTAGCGGAAGAGACCCAGTACTTC. Translated: CASHGGLAEETQYF.

This clonotype has more than one count but fewer than ten. V usage is TRBV20-1 and J usage is TRBJ1-2; no definite D call. Trimming removed 5 bases at V and 7 bases at J, with 17 bases between. From germline, CDR1 is DFQATT and CDR2 SNEGSKA (reference sequence). This CDR3 has 13 amino acids. The CDR3 spells CSAPQAGSRGYTF. CDR3 nucleotides: TGCAGTGCTCCCCAGGCTGGGAGTCGTGGCTACACCTTC.

V gene TRBV20-1 combines with J gene TRBJ2-7; 8 bases agree with TRBD2. The germline CDR1 and CDR2 sequences are DFQATT and SNEGSKA (reference sequence). The V gene end was trimmed by 6 bases and the J gene end by 2 bases; junction bases not matched to a gene: 6. This CDR3 spans 13 amino acids. The CDR3 sequence: CSARSGGAYEQYF. The CDR3 DNA follows: TGCAGTGCGAGGAGCGGGGGAGCCTACGAGCAGTACTTC.

In this sample, this clonotype turned up many times. This chain joins TRBV7-9 and TRBJ2-3; D unresolved. The V gene's germline CDR1 is SEHNR and CDR2 FQNEAQ (reference sequence). The CDR3 is 12 residues long. Between the trimmed V and J ends, which lost 4 bases and 5 bases, there was a span of 7 bases. The CDR3 DNA is TGTGCCAGCAGCTCCTACGTAGATACGCAGTATTTT. It is translated as CASSSYVDTQYF.

The V and J genes are TRBV7-9 and TRBJ2-5; TRBD2 matches 7 bases. CDR1 and CDR2 (germline): SEHNR, FQNEAQ (reference sequence). This CDR3 has 16 amino acids. Losses at the gene ends were 5 bases for V and 5 bases for J; bases not matched to a gene: 14. Written as DNA, the CDR3 is TGTGCCAGCAGCCAGGTCCGGGACTACCGGGGCGAGACCCAGTACTTC. Translating gives CASSQVRDYRGETQYF.

CDR3 DNA: TGTGCCAGCAGCTACCTAGCGGATGAGCAGTACTTC. Amino acid sequence: CASSYLADEQYF. The chain recombines TRBV7-9 with TRBJ2-7, with 7 nucleotides matching TRBD2. The germline V gene has CDR1 SEHNR and CDR2 FQNEAQ (reference sequence). The CDR3 loop spans 12 amino acids. The ends lost 4 bases at V and 7 bases at J; junction bases unmatched: 4. Full variable domain (outside the CDR3, taken from reference TRBV7-9 and TRBJ2-7): DTGVSQNPRHKITKRGQNVTFRCDPISEHNRLYWYRQTLGQGPEFLTYFQNEAQLEKSRLLSDRFSAERPKGSFSTLEIQRTEQGDSAMYLCASSYLADEQYFGPGTRLTVT.

The V call is TRBV3-1, the J call TRBJ2-3, with 9 nucleotides matching TRBD2. The germline V gene has CDR1 LGHDT and CDR2 YNNKEL (reference sequence). The V gene end was trimmed by 2 bases and the J gene end by 2 bases; junction bases not matched to a gene: 17. The CDR3 covers 20 residues. DNA of the CDR3: TGTGCCAGCAGCCAACCTTGGGGTAGCGGGGGCCCGGAAGACACAGATACGCAGTATTTT. Encoded protein: CASSQPWGSGGPEDTDTQYF.

The chain links TRBV29-1 to TRBJ1-2; 8 bases line up with TRBD1. The V gene end was trimmed by 7 bases and the J gene end by 6 bases; junction bases not matched to a gene: 7. The CDR3 has 12 residues. Germline lookup yields CDR1 SQVTM and CDR2 ANQGSEA. CDR3: CSAKDREHGYTF. The CDR3 nucleotides read TGCAGCGCCAAGGACAGGGAACATGGCTACACCTTC.